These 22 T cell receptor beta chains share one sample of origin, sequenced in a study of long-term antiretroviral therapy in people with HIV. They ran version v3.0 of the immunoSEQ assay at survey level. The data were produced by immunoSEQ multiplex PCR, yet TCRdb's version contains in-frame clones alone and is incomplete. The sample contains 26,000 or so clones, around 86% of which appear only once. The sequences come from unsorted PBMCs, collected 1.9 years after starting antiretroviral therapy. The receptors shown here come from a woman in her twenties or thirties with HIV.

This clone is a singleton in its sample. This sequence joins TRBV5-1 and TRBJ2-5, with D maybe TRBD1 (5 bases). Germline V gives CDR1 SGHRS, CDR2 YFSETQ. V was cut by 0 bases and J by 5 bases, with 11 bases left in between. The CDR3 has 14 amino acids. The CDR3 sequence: CASSLARVGETQYF. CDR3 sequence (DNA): TGCGCCAGCAGCTTGGCCAGGGTCGGGGAGACCCAGTACTTC.

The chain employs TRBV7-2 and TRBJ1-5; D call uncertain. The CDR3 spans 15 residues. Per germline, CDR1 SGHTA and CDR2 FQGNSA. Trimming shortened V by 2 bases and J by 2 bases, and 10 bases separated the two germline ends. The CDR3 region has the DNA TGTGCCAGCAGCTTATCACTCATGGGCAATCAGCCCCAGCATTTT. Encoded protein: CASSLSLMGNQPQHF.

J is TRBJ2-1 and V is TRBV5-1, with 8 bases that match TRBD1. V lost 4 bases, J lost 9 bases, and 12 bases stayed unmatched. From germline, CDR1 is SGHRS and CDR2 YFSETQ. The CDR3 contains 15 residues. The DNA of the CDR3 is TGCGCCAGCAGCAACATGCAGGGGGCGGTAGCTGAGCAGTTCTTC. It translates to CASSNMQGAVAEQFF.

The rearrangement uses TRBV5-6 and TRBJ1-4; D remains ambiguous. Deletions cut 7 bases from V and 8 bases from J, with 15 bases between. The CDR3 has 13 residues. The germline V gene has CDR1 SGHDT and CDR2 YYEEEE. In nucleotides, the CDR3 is TGTGCCAGCGCCAGGAGCAGACGGGAAAAACTGTTTTTT. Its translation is CASARSRREKLFF.

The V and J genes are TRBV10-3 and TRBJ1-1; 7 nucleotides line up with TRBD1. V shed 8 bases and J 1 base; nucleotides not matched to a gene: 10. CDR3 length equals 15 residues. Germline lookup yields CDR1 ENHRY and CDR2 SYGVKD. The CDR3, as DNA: TGTGCCATCGGATTATCACAGGGGTCGAACACTGAAGCTTTCTTT. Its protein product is CAIGLSQGSNTEAFF.

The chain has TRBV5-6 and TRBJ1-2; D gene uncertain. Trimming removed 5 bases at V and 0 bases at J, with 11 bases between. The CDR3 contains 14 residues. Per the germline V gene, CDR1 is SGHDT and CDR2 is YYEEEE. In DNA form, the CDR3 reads TGTGCCAGCAGTTTGACACAAGCTAACTATGGCTACACCTTC. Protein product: CASSLTQANYGYTF.

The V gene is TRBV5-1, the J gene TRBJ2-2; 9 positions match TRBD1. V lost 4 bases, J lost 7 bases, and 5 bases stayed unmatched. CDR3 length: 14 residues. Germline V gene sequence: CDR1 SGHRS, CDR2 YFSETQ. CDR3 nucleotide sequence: TGCGCCAGCAGCCCTGGGACAGGGCTCGGGGAGCTGTTTTTT. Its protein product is CASSPGTGLGELFF.

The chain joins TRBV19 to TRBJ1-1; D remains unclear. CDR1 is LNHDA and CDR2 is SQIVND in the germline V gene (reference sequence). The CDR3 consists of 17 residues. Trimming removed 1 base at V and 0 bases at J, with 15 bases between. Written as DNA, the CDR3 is TGTGCCAGTAGTATAGGTTTAGCCACATACATGAACACTGAAGCTTTCTTT. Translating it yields CASSIGLATYMNTEAFF. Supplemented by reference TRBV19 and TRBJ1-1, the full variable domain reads DGGITQSPKYLFRKEGQNVTLSCEQNLNHDAMYWYRQDPGQGLRLIYYSQIVNDFQKGDIAEGYSVSREKKESFPLTVTSAQKNPTAFYLCASSIGLATYMNTEAFFGQGTRLTVV.

In DNA, the CDR3 is TGCGCCAGCAGTCCAGGCTCCGGCACAGATACGCAGTATTTT. Amino acids: CASSPGSGTDTQYF. The chain couples TRBV5-1 to TRBJ2-3; D is uncertain. Trimming removed 5 bases at V and 1 base at J, with 11 bases between. Germline CDR1 is SGHRS and CDR2 is YFSETQ. The CDR3 is 14 residues long.

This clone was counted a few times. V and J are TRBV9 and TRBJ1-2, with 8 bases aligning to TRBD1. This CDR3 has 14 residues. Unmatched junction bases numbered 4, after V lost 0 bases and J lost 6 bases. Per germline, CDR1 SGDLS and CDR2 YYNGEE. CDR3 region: CASSVAGGTDGYTF. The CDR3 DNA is TGTGCCAGCAGCGTAGCAGGGGGCACGGATGGCTACACCTTC.

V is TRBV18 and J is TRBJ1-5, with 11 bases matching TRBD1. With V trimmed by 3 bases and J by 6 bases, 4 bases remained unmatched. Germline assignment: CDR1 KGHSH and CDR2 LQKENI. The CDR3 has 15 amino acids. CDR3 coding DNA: TGTGCCAGCTCACCGGGACAGGGGGGATCTCAGCCCCAGCATTTT. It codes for CASSPGQGGSQPQHF.

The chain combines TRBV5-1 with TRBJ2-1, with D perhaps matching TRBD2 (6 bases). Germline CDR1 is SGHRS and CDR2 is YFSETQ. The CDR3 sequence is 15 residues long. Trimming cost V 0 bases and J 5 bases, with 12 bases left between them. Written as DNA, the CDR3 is TGCGCCAGCAGCTTGGGGAGGGTGCCCGACAATGAGCAGTTCTTC. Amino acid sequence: CASSLGRVPDNEQFF.

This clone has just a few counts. CDR3 region: CASSQGMAEAFF. Written as DNA, the CDR3 is TGTGCCAGCAGTCAGGGGATGGCTGAAGCTTTCTTT. The chain carries TRBV6-1 and TRBJ1-1; tentative D call: TRBD1 (6 bases). The CDR3 extends over 12 amino acids. Per the germline V gene, CDR1 is MNHNS and CDR2 is SASEGT. Trimming pared 5 bases from V and 6 bases from J, leaving 10 bases between.

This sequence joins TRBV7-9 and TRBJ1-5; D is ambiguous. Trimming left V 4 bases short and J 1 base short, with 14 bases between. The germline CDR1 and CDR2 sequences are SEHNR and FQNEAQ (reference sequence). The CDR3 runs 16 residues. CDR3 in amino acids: CASSSKEVGSNQPQHF. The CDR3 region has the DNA TGTGCCAGCAGCTCCAAGGAGGTCGGAAGCAATCAGCCCCAGCATTTT.

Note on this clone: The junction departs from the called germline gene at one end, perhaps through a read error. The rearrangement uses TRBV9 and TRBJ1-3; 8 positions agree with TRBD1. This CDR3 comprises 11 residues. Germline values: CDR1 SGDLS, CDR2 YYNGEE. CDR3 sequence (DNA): TGTGCCAGCAGCGATCGGACAGGGTACCATTTT. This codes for CASSDRTGYHF.

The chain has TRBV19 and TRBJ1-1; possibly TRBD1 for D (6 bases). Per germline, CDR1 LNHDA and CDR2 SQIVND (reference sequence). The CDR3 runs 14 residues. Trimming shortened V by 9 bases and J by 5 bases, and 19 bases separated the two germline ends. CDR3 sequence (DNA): TGTGCCAGCAACCTGCCCCAGGGGCGGACTGAAGCTTTCTTT. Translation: CASNLPQGRTEAFF.

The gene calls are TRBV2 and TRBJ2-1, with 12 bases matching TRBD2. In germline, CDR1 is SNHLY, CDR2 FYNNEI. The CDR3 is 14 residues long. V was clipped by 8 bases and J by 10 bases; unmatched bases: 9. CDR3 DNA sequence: TGTGCCAGCCTCTCTAGCGGGGGGGCCGGGGAGCAGTTCTTC. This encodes CASLSSGGAGEQFF.

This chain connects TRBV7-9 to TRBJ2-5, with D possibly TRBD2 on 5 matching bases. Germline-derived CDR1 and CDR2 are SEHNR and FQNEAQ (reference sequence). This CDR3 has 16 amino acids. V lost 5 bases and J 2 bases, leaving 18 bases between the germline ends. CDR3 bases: TGTGCCAGCAGCCCGGAGGTAGGGCGAGGGCAAGAGACCCAGTACTTC. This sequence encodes CASSPEVGRGQETQYF.

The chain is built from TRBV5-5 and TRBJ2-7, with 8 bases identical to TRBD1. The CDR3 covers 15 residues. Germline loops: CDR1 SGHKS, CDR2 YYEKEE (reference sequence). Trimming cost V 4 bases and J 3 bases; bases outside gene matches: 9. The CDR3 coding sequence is TGTGCCAGCAGCCCAGGGGGCCGTCACGTCTACGAGCAGTACTTC. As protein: CASSPGGRHVYEQYF.

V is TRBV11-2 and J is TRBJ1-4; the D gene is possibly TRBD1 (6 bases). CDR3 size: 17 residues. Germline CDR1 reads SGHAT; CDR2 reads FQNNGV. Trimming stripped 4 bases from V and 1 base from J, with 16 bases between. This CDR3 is CASSSQRGARTNEKLFF. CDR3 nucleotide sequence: TGTGCCAGCAGCTCGCAAAGGGGGGCGCGAACTAATGAAAAACTGTTTTTT.

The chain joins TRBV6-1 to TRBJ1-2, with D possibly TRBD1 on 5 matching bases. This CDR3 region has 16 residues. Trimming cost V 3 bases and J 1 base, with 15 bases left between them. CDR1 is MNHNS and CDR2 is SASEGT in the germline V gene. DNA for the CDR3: TGTGCCAGCAGTGAGCGGTCGGGACTCTTTAACTATGGCTACACCTTC. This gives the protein CASSERSGLFNYGYTF.

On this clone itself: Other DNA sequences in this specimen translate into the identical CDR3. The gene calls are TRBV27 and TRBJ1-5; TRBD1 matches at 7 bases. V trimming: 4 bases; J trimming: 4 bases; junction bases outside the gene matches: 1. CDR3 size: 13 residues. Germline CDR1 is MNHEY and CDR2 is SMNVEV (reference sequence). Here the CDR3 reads CASSSGGNQPQHF. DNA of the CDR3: TGTGCCAGCAGTTCAGGGGGAAATCAGCCCCAGCATTTT.